The present T cell receptor beta chain was sequenced within a study of CD8+ T cells in alopecia areata. RNA extraction was followed by reverse transcription into cDNA, which acted as the sequencing template. The data were produced by immunoSEQ multiplex PCR, yet TCRdb's version contains in-frame clones alone and is incomplete. Among more than 95,000 clones listed, around 48% were seen once. Deletions cut 3 bases from V and 2 bases from J, with 11 bases between. The CDR3 runs to 14 residues. Germline lookup yields CDR1 SGDLS and CDR2 YYNGEE. The investigators collected lesional scalp punch biopsies and peripheral blood from alopecia areata patients.

Sequencing was performed on NKG2D-low CD8+ T cells sorted from blood. The chain employs TRBV9 and TRBJ2-5; D is unresolved. This sequence originates from a human donor with alopecia areata. The CDR3 here is CASSAPGLQETQYF. The CDR3 DNA is TGTGCCAGCAGCGCGCCAGGTTTACAAGAGACCCAGTACTTC.